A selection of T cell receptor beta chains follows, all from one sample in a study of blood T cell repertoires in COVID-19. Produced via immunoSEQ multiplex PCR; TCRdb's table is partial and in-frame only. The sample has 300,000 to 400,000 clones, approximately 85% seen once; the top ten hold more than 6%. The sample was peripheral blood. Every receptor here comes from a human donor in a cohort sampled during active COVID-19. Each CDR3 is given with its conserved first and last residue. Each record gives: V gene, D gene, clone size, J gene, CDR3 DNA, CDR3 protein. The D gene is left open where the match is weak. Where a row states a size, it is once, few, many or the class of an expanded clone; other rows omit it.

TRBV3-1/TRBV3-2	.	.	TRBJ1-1	TGTGCCAGCAGCCAAGACTGGGGGCGGCTCACTGAAGCTTTCTTT	CASSQDWGRLTEAFF
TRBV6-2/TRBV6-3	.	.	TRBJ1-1	TGTGCCAGCAGTTGGGGCACCGTGGTCACTGAAGCTTTCTTT	CASSWGTVVTEAFF
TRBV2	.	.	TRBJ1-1	TGTGCCAGCAAGCTTGAAATGAACACTGAAGCTTTCTTT	CASKLEMNTEAFF
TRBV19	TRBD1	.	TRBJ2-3	TGTGCCAGTAGTATCCGACAGGGGATTAATACGCAGTATTTT	CASSIRQGINTQYF
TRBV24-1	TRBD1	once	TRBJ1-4	TGTGCCACCAGTGATTCCGGACAGGAACACGGAAAACTGTTTTTT	CATSDSGQEHGKLFF
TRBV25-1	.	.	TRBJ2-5	TGTGCCAGCAGTGAATGGGGGGTGGAGACCCAGTACTTC	CASSEWGVETQYF
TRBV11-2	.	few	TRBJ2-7	TGTGCCAGCAGCCCCCCCGCGTTTAGGGGCGACGAGCAGTACTTC	CASSPPAFRGDEQYF
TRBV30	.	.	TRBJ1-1	TGTGCCTGTTTACCTATAGCGTCCTCATCAGGGGAGAACACTGAAGCTTTCTTT	CACLPIASSSGENTEAFF
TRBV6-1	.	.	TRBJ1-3	TGTGCCAGCAGTGAATATGTAGTAGCAGGAAACACCATATATTTT	CASSEYVVAGNTIYF
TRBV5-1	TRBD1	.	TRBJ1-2	TGCGCCAGCAGCGCTTCAGGGGGAAACTATGGCTACACCTTC	CASSASGGNYGYTF
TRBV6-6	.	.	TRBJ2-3	TGTGCCAGCACCCCCCGGGACTTTGGCACAGATACGCAGTATTTT	CASTPRDFGTDTQYF
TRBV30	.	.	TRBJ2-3	TGTGCCTGGAGTGTTTACCCCACTAGCACAGATACGCAGTATTTT	CAWSVYPTSTDTQYF
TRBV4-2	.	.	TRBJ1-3	TGTGCCAGCAGCCAAGAGGACAGAGCTGGAAACACCATATATTTT	CASSQEDRAGNTIYF
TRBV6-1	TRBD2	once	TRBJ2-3	TGTGCCAGCAGTGAAAGCCCCGGGGGGGGCACAGATACGCAGTATTTT	CASSESPGGGTDTQYF
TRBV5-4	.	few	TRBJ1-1	TGTGCCAGCAGCTTGGCGGCAGGGAAGAACACTGAAGCTTTCTTT	CASSLAAGKNTEAFF
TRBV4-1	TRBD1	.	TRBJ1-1	TGCGCCAGCAGCCGAACAGGGGGGGACACTGAAGCTTTCTTT	CASSRTGGDTEAFF
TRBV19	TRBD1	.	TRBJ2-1	TGTGCCAGCGACCCCGGGACAGGGAGGGTCAATGAGCAGTTCTTC	CASDPGTGRVNEQFF
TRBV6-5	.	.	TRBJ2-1	TGTGCCAGCAAAACATACTACAATGAGCAGTTCTTC	CASKTYYNEQFF
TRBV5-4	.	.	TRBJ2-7	TGTGCCAGCAGCTTGGACCGCGCCCGCTACGAGCAGTACTTC	CASSLDRARYEQYF
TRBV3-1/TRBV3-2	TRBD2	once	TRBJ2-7	TGTGCCAGCAGCCAAGGTACTAGCGGGGGGTACGAGCAGTACTTC	CASSQGTSGGYEQYF
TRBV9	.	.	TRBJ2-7	TGTGCCAGCAGCGTAGGGACAGAGTACGAGCAGTACTTC	CASSVGTEYEQYF
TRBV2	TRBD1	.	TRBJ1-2	TGTGCCAGCAGTAGGACAGGGGGCTTTCTCAACTATGGCTACACCTTC	CASSRTGGFLNYGYTF
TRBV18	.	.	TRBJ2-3	TGTGCCAGCTCGACCCGAGATATACTAACAGATACGCAGTATTTT	CASSTRDILTDTQYF
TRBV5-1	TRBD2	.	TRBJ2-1	TGCGCCAGCAGCTCCGAGGCGGGGGGTACCTACAATGAGCAGTTCTTC	CASSSEAGGTYNEQFF
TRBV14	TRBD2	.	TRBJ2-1	TGTGCCAGCAGCCAAAGAGTAGCGGGGAAATCTAACAATGAGCAGTTCTTC	CASSQRVAGKSNNEQFF
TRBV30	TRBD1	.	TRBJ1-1	TGTGCCTGGAGTGCGGACAGGGGGCCTATAATAAAAAAGGCTGAAGCTTTCTTT	CAWSADRGPIIKKAEAFF